This entry lists 5 T cell receptor beta chains sequenced from one sample in a study of response to subunit inactivated influenza vaccine. MiXCR, applied by TCRdb to the RT-PCR reads, yields one record per CDR3 protein. The table lists around 750,000 distinct CDR3 sequences, roughly 20% of them singletons, with roughly 10% in the top ten. Sequenced material: PBMCs from blood, taken 5 days after vaccination. The receptor set was obtained from a man aged 50-60 years who received an inactivated influenza vaccine.

This clonotype has just a few counts. The chain uses TRBV5-1 and TRBJ2-5; D is ambiguous. Trimming shortened V by 2 bases and J by 4 bases, and 24 bases separated the two germline ends. This CDR3 is 18 amino acids long. Per the germline V gene, CDR1 is SGHRS and CDR2 is YFSETQ. This CDR3 reads CASSLFFPHISWAETQYF. CDR3 DNA: TGCGCCAGCAGCTTATTTTTCCCCCATATAAGTTGGGCAGAGACCCAGTACTTC.

This clonotype appeared a few times. V gene TRBV20-1 combines with J gene TRBJ2-2; 12 bases fit TRBD2. V lost 5 bases, J lost 4 bases, and 2 bases stayed unmatched. The CDR3 has 14 amino acids. Germline V gene sequence: CDR1 DFQATT, CDR2 SNEGSKA (reference sequence). The DNA for the CDR3 is TGCAGTGCTCCGGGACTAGCGGGCACCGGGGAGCTGTTTTTT. This translates into CSAPGLAGTGELFF.

This clonotype showed up just a few times. Compared with germline, one end of the junction differs, possibly owing to a read error. This chain links TRBV10-3 with TRBJ2-7, with D possibly being TRBD1 (5 bases). The germline CDR1 and CDR2 sequences are ENHRY and SYGVKD. The CDR3 is made up of 11 amino acids. The CDR3 region is CAISAGYEQHF. The DNA for the CDR3 is TGTGCCATCAGTGCAGGGTACGAGCAGCACTTC.

The CDR3 DNA reads as TGTGCCAGCAGCCAGAGGGAGAACAGGGGGCGACTCTATGGCTACACCTTC. Translated, it gives CASSQRENRGRLYGYTF. This chain joins TRBV7-8 and TRBJ1-2; TRBD1 matches at 9 bases. The CDR3 extends over 17 amino acids. Germline trimming cut 5 bases from V and 4 bases from J; bases unmatched to any gene: 14. The germline V gene encodes CDR1 SGHVS and CDR2 FQNEAQ.

The sample holds one count of this clonotype. CDR3 DNA sequence: TGTGCCAGCAGCTCTCGGACAGCACAAATTTCCGAGCAGTACTTC. Translated: CASSSRTAQISEQYF. The V and J genes are TRBV7-9 and TRBJ2-7; possibly TRBD1 for D (6 bases). Germline loops: CDR1 SEHNR, CDR2 FQNEAQ (reference sequence). Trimming took 4 bases from V and 6 from J, leaving 19 bases between them. The CDR3 is 15 amino acids.